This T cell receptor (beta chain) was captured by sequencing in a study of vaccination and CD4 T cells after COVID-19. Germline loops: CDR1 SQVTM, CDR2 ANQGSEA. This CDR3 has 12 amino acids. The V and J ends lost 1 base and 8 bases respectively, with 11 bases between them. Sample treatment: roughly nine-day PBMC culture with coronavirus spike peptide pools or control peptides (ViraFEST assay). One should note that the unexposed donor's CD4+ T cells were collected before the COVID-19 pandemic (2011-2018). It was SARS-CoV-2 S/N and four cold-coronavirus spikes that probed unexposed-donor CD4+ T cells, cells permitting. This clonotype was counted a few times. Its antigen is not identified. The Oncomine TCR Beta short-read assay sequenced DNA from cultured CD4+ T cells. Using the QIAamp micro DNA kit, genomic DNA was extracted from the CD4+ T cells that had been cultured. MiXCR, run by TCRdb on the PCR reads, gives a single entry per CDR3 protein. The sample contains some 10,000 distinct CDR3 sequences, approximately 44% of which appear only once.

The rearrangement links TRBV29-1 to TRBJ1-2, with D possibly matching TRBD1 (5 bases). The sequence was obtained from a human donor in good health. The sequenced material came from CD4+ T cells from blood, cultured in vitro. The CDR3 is CSVEVGDRGYTF. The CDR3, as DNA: TGCAGCGTTGAAGTAGGGGACCGCGGCTACACCTTC.